This passage covers 32 T cell receptor beta chains from one sample sequenced in a study of STAT5B mutations in CD4+ large granular lymphocyte leukemia. Here immunoSEQ multiplex PCR was the method, and the copy in TCRdb shows in-frame clones only, minus some. In the table there are several thousand clones, 76% of which are singletons. The sample consisted of PBMCs. The receptors derive from a woman aged 60-75 years with CD4+ T-cell large granular lymphocyte leukemia.

The chain carries TRBV5-1 and TRBJ2-5, with TRBD1 identical over 10 bases. The CDR3 totals 14 residues. The junction had 5 bases not matched to a gene; V was cut back by 4 bases and J by 5 bases. CDR1 and CDR2 (germline): SGHRS, YFSETQ. The CDR3 bases are TGCGCCAGCAGCCTCGGGACAGGGGTGGAGACCCAGTACTTC. It translates to CASSLGTGVETQYF.

This clone was counted a few times. The V and J genes are TRBV4-1 and TRBJ1-5; D ambiguous. The CDR3 covers 15 residues. V was trimmed by 0 bases and J by 6 bases, leaving 12 bases between them. CDR1 and CDR2 from the germline V gene are MGHRA and YSYEKL. In nucleotides, the CDR3 is TGCGCCAGCAGCCAAGATCCCGAGGGTCCTCAGCCCCAGCATTTT. This gives the protein CASSQDPEGPQPQHF.

The V gene is TRBV7-6, the J gene TRBJ1-3; 8 positions agree with TRBD1. The length of the CDR3 is 17 residues. Germline loops: CDR1 SGHVS, CDR2 FNYEAQ. Trimming cost V 4 bases and J 0 bases; bases outside gene matches: 8. The CDR3 protein is CASSYDRGYLSGNTIYF. CDR3 DNA: TGTGCCAGCAGCTACGACAGGGGCTACCTCTCTGGAAACACCATATATTTT. The variable domain in full, completed from reference TRBV7-6 and TRBJ1-3, reads GAGVSQSPRYKVTKRGQDVALRCDPISGHVSLYWYRQALGQGPEFLTYFNYEAQQDKSGLPNDRFSAERPEGSISTLTIQRTEQRDSAMYRCASSYDRGYLSGNTIYFGEGSWLTVV.

V gene TRBV2 combines with J gene TRBJ2-7; the D is unclear. Germline lookup yields CDR1 SNHLY and CDR2 FYNNEI. The CDR3 has 12 residues. V lost 4 bases, J lost 7 bases, and 11 bases lay in between. This CDR3 is CASSVRFREQYF. The DNA of the CDR3 is TGTGCCAGCAGTGTGAGGTTCCGGGAGCAGTACTTC.

The chain has TRBV30 and TRBJ1-2; the match to TRBD1 covers 11 bases. CDR1 and CDR2 (germline): GTSNPN, SVGIG (reference sequence). There are 17 residues in the CDR3. J gave up 2 bases and V 1 base, and 9 bases lay outside the gene matches. The CDR3 protein is CAWSADRGQFKNYGYTF. The CDR3 region has the DNA TGTGCCTGGAGTGCGGACAGGGGGCAATTTAAGAACTATGGCTACACCTTC.

This clone came up a few times. The V and J genes are TRBV30 and TRBJ2-7; no clear D. Trimming took off 2 bases at V and 5 bases at J, with 13 bases between the two ends. The CDR3 totals 13 residues. CDR1 and CDR2 from the germline V gene are GTSNPN and SVGIG (reference sequence). The CDR3 coding sequence is TGTGCCTGGAGTTCGGTCGCAGTGCACGAGCAGTACTTC. As protein: CAWSSVAVHEQYF.

V and J are TRBV30 and TRBJ1-4; no clear D. CDR1 GTSNPN and CDR2 SVGIG come from the germline V gene (reference sequence). This CDR3 comprises 15 residues. V lost 0 bases, J lost 5 bases, and 13 bases lay in between. The chain's CDR3 is CAWSVWSSWNEKLFF. Written as DNA, the CDR3 is TGTGCCTGGAGTGTATGGTCTTCCTGGAATGAAAAACTGTTTTTT.

The table lists this clone with a count of one. V and J are TRBV9 and TRBJ1-2; the match to TRBD1 covers 7 bases. This CDR3 region has 14 residues. The germline gives CDR1 SGDLS, CDR2 YYNGEE. V lost 4 bases, J lost 6 bases, and 9 bases stayed unmatched. The CDR3 loop is CASSPPEGANGYTF. The CDR3 DNA follows: TGTGCCAGCAGCCCCCCCGAGGGGGCGAATGGCTACACCTTC.

This clone was observed a single time. The chain has TRBV19 and TRBJ2-5; the D gene is possibly TRBD1 (5 bases). Per germline, CDR1 LNHDA and CDR2 SQIVND (reference sequence). The CDR3 is 13 amino acids. V shed 3 bases and J shed 3 bases, with 8 bases lying between them. For the CDR3, the DNA is TGTGCCAGTAGTATGGGGCAGAAAGAGACCCAGTACTTC. It encodes CASSMGQKETQYF.

V gene TRBV29-1 combines with J gene TRBJ1-2, with TRBD1 matching 8 bases. Unmatched junction bases numbered 6, after V lost 7 bases and J lost 2 bases. This CDR3 has 13 amino acids. Per the germline V gene, CDR1 is SQVTM and CDR2 is ANQGSEA. As DNA, the CDR3 is TGCAGCGCCCTGACAGGGGCGAACTATGGCTACACCTTC. Protein sequence: CSALTGANYGYTF.

This clone was recorded a few times. The CDR3 sequence is CAISPNREEAGYTF. DNA of the CDR3: TGTGCCATCAGTCCGAACAGGGAGGAGGCTGGCTACACCTTC. The chain employs TRBV10-3 and TRBJ1-2, with a possible D match to TRBD1 (6 bases). The CDR3 runs to 14 residues. Germline loops: CDR1 ENHRY, CDR2 SYGVKD. V was cut by 5 bases and J by 7 bases, with 17 bases left in between.

Only a few counts were recorded for this clone. This chain joins TRBV19 and TRBJ1-3; D is ambiguous. Trimming cost V 7 bases and J 0 bases, with 13 bases left between them. CDR1 is LNHDA, CDR2 SQIVND, per germline (reference sequence). CDR3 length: 15 residues. The CDR3 DNA reads TGTGCCAGTATTAGCGACGGCCTCTCTGGAAACACCATATATTTT. As protein: CASISDGLSGNTIYF.

J is TRBJ2-7 and V is TRBV7-9; D assignment may be TRBD1 or TRBD2 (6 bases each). Germline V gene sequence: CDR1 SEHNR, CDR2 FQNEAQ (reference sequence). V was trimmed by 5 bases and J by 2 bases, leaving 13 bases between them. The CDR3 length is 14 residues. The chain's CDR3 is CASSPRGLTYEQYF. DNA of the CDR3: TGTGCCAGCAGCCCCCGGGGGCTAACCTACGAGCAGTACTTC.

The chain joins TRBV30 to TRBJ2-6, with D possibly matching TRBD1 (5 bases). CDR1 GTSNPN and CDR2 SVGIG come from the germline V gene (reference sequence). This CDR3 comprises 13 residues. Trimming removed 5 bases from V and 2 bases from J, with 7 bases in between. CDR3 residues: CAWGAAGANVLTF. CDR3 sequence (DNA): TGTGCCTGGGGGGCGGCTGGGGCCAACGTCCTGACTTTC.

This rearrangement joins TRBV5-4 to TRBJ2-1, with 13 positions matching TRBD2. V trimming: 5 bases; J trimming: 2 bases; junction bases outside the gene matches: 10. Germline CDR1 is SGHNT and CDR2 is YYREEE (reference sequence). The CDR3 runs to 18 residues. CDR3 residues: CASRYGTSGTIAYNEQFF. The CDR3 bases are TGTGCCAGCAGATACGGGACTAGCGGGACCATCGCCTACAATGAGCAGTTCTTC.

The chain uses TRBV6-5 and TRBJ1-5; D is ambiguous. The CDR3 consists of 15 residues. CDR1 is MNHEY and CDR2 is SVGAGI in the germline V gene. With 8 bases removed from V and 0 bases from J, the gap between germline ends came to 14 bases. CDR3 in DNA: TGTGCCAGCTCCCCCGGGAGCCCTAGCAATCAGCCCCAGCATTTT. It specifies CASSPGSPSNQPQHF.

The chain links TRBV15 to TRBJ1-4; 7 bases align to TRBD1. J gave up 5 bases and V 6 bases, and 6 bases lay outside the gene matches. The CDR3 length is 14 residues. Germline V gene lookup returns CDR1 LNHNV and CDR2 YYDKDF (reference sequence). CDR3 protein: CATSNDRVNEKLFF. The CDR3 nucleotides are TGTGCCACCAGTAACGACAGGGTAAATGAAAAACTGTTTTTT.

This clone has a handful of counts. The rearrangement links TRBV19 to TRBJ1-1; perhaps TRBD1 as D (5 bases). The CDR3 has 11 residues. The germline V gene encodes CDR1 LNHDA and CDR2 SQIVND (reference sequence). The germline V and J ends were trimmed by 8 bases and 4 bases, with 8 bases remaining between them. As DNA, the CDR3 is TGTGCCAGTGGGGCCGCCACTGAAGCTTTCTTT. It yields the protein CASGAATEAFF.

This chain uses TRBV2 with TRBJ1-1, with D uncertain. Looked up from germline, CDR1 is SNHLY and CDR2 is FYNNEI. There are 11 residues in the CDR3. The germline V and J ends were trimmed by 7 bases and 1 base, with 4 bases remaining between them. Here the CDR3 reads CASTGNTEAFF. CDR3 DNA sequence: TGTGCCAGCACAGGGAACACTGAAGCTTTCTTT.

This clone occurred a few times. The chain uses TRBV9 and TRBJ1-5, with 7 bases fitting TRBD1. Trimming cost V 4 bases and J 2 bases; bases outside gene matches: 3. CDR1 is SGDLS and CDR2 is YYNGEE in the germline V gene. The CDR3 totals 14 residues. The CDR3 here is CASSYTGGNQPQHF. The CDR3 coding sequence is TGTGCCAGCAGCTATACAGGGGGCAATCAGCCCCAGCATTTT.

This chain links TRBV7-9 with TRBJ2-5; a possible D gene is TRBD2 (6 bases). V was cut by 1 base and J by 1 base, with 22 bases left in between. CDR3 length: 19 residues. CDR1 and CDR2 from the germline V gene are SEHNR and FQNEAQ (reference sequence). CDR3 amino acids: CASSLELATLPRPQETQYF. CDR3 nucleotide sequence: TGTGCCAGCAGCTTAGAACTAGCTACGCTACCCAGACCCCAAGAGACCCAGTACTTC.

The chain couples TRBV5-6 to TRBJ2-7; 12 positions agree with TRBD1. Germline CDR1 and CDR2: SGHDT and YYEEEE. The trim removed 2 bases at V and 4 bases at J, leaving 10 bases unmatched. The CDR3 consists of 17 residues. CDR3: CASSFGTGGFGDYEQYF. The CDR3 DNA is TGTGCCAGCAGCTTTGGGACAGGGGGCTTTGGGGATTACGAGCAGTACTTC.

This rearrangement joins TRBV19 to TRBJ2-3; no clear D gene. CDR1 is LNHDA, CDR2 SQIVND, per germline (reference sequence). V gave up 5 bases and J gave up 3 bases, with 9 bases separating them. The CDR3 covers 13 residues. This chain's CDR3 is CASSLYLTDTQYF. As DNA, the CDR3 is TGTGCCAGTAGTCTCTACCTGACAGATACGCAGTATTTT.

This clone was observed a handful of times. The chain joins TRBV27 to TRBJ1-1; 8 bases map to TRBD1. Trimming took 1 base from V and 4 from J; bases not matched to a gene: 2. Germline V gene lookup returns CDR1 MNHEY and CDR2 SMNVEV (reference sequence). The CDR3 runs to 14 residues. The CDR3 DNA is TGTGCCAGCAGTTTATGGGACAGGCCCACTGAAGCTTTCTTT. The encoded protein is CASSLWDRPTEAFF.

This clone was seen a few times. V is TRBV2 and J is TRBJ1-5; no definite D call. The CDR3 extends over 14 amino acids. Germline CDR1 and CDR2: SNHLY and FYNNEI. V was cut by 4 bases and J by 2 bases, with 9 bases left in between. CDR3 bases: TGTGCCAGCAGTGTGGGATCGGGCAATCAGCCCCAGCATTTT. Amino acid sequence: CASSVGSGNQPQHF. The full variable domain, its missing parts supplied by reference TRBV2 and TRBJ1-5, is EPEVTQTPSHQVTQMGQEVILRCVPISNHLYFYWYRQILGQKVEFLVSFYNNEISEKSEIFDDQFSVERPDGSNFTLKIRSTKLEDSAMYFCASSVGSGNQPQHFGDGTRLSIL.

The chain is built from TRBV6-6 and TRBJ1-1; 10 nucleotides align to TRBD1. V trimming: 4 bases; J trimming: 1 base; junction bases outside the gene matches: 6. There are 16 residues in the CDR3. Germline V CDR1 and CDR2: MNHNY, SVGAGI (reference sequence). The CDR3: CASSSGTGVRNTEAFF. As DNA, the CDR3 is TGTGCCAGCAGTTCCGGGACAGGGGTCCGGAACACTGAAGCTTTCTTT.

This chain links TRBV28 with TRBJ2-1, with TRBD1 identical over 7 bases. CDR3 size: 15 residues. With 3 bases clipped from V and 7 bases from J, the junction kept 9 bases outside the gene matches. Germline-derived CDR1 and CDR2 are MDHEN and SYDVKM. CDR3 region: CASSLTGNLRNEQFF. Written as DNA, the CDR3 is TGTGCCAGCAGTTTGACAGGGAATTTGAGAAATGAGCAGTTCTTC.

This chain uses TRBV7-2 with TRBJ2-1; D not certain. The CDR3 has 12 residues. Germline-derived CDR1 and CDR2 are SGHTA and FQGNSA. The ends were cut back, 1 base at V and 10 bases at J, with 8 bases in the middle. The CDR3 sequence is CASSLVRYEQFF. The DNA of the CDR3 is TGTGCCAGCAGCTTAGTACGATACGAGCAGTTCTTC.

This sequence joins TRBV30 and TRBJ1-4; D gene uncertain. This CDR3 has 15 amino acids. Deletions cut 0 bases from V and 4 bases from J, with 12 bases between. CDR1 and CDR2 from the germline V gene are GTSNPN and SVGIG (reference sequence). The CDR3 reads CAWSVRGGGNEKLFF. The CDR3 DNA sequence: TGTGCCTGGAGTGTACGAGGCGGAGGTAATGAAAAACTGTTTTTT. Combining the CDR3 with reference TRBV30 and TRBJ1-4 gives the whole variable domain SQTIHQWPATLVQPVGSPLSLECTVEGTSNPNLYWYRQAAGRGLQLLFYSVGIGQISSEVPQNLSASRPQDRQFILSSKKLLLSDSGFYLCAWSVRGGGNEKLFFGSGTQLSVL.

This clone was counted only a few times. This sequence joins TRBV19 and TRBJ2-2, with 11 positions matching TRBD2. The ends lost 9 bases at V and 3 bases at J; junction bases unmatched: 6. There are 15 residues in the CDR3. Germline V gives CDR1 LNHDA, CDR2 SQIVND (reference sequence). The CDR3 DNA sequence: TGTGCCAGCCAACTAGCGGGAGTATACACCGGGGAGCTGTTTTTT. Translation: CASQLAGVYTGELFF. The full variable domain, rest sourced from reference TRBV19 and TRBJ2-2, is DGGITQSPKYLFRKEGQNVTLSCEQNLNHDAMYWYRQDPGQGLRLIYYSQIVNDFQKGDIAEGYSVSREKKESFPLTVTSAQKNPTAFYLCASQLAGVYTGELFFGEGSRLTVL.

The rearrangement uses TRBV4-3 and TRBJ2-3; 16 bases fit TRBD2. V shed 6 bases, J shed 1 base, and the junction held 10 bases outside the gene matches. Germline assignment: CDR1 LGHNA and CDR2 YSLEER. The CDR3 runs to 19 residues. DNA of the CDR3: TGCGCCAGCAGAGCGCCGGGACTAGCGGGGGGGCGAGGCACAGATACGCAGTATTTT. Translation: CASRAPGLAGGRGTDTQYF.

The chain employs TRBV5-6 and TRBJ1-2, with a weak D call TRBD1 (5 bases). Trimming took 1 base from V and 8 from J, leaving 15 bases between them. Germline V gene lookup returns CDR1 SGHDT and CDR2 YYEEEE. The CDR3 length is 14 residues. CDR3 residues: CASSLRQPGGGYTF. Here the CDR3 DNA reads TGTGCCAGCAGCTTGAGGCAGCCTGGGGGGGGCTACACCTTC.